Reported below is one TCR beta chain. This sample was included in a study of blood T cell repertoires in COVID-19. Study-wide background: Collection of acute and convalescent COVID-19 samples took place in the United States, Italy and Spain.

Germline V gene sequence: CDR1 DFQATT, CDR2 SNEGSKA (reference sequence). This CDR3 has 17 residues. Trimming took 3 bases from V and 0 from J, leaving 18 bases between them. Original data processing: Quantification of nucleated cells was approximated via reference gene primer amplification. Assay used: immunoSEQ multiplex PCR; TCRdb lists only in-frame clones, some missing. V and J calls and clone size are those listed in that table; D and trimming were worked out from the DNA. The sample includes approximately 180,000 clones, roughly nine tenths of them seen just once. The V call is TRBV20-1, the J call TRBJ1-3; D not resolved. The source material was PBMCs or T cells enriched from blood (not recorded which). This sequence was found in a woman aged 40-49 years with acute COVID-19. This CDR3 reads CSASRRSMTLSGNTIYF. CDR3 nucleotides: TGCAGTGCTAGTAGGCGCAGCATGACTCTCTCTGGAAACACCATATATTTT.